This T cell receptor beta chain was found in a study of blood T cells in healthy people across ages. Study-wide background: About one barcoded TCR beta cDNA was captured per two T cells.

Through a sample-barcoded 5' primer and a J-beta primer mix, a second PCR was run for about 6 to 11 cycles. TCRdb processed the 5' RACE reads anew with MiXCR; each CDR3 protein has one entry. Here the sample spans some 700,000 distinct CDR3 sequences, 20% to 25% being singletons. There are a few counts of this clonotype. The CDR3 contains 12 residues. The V end lost 0 bases, the J end lost 9 bases, and 9 bases lay between the germline ends. Germline values: CDR1 DFQATT, CDR2 SNEGSKA (reference sequence). Whenever a sample was processed, at least 6.5 million PBMCs were isolated. The chain joins TRBV20-1 to TRBJ2-1; D is uncertain. Sequencing was carried out using blood. The TCR was taken from a man in his sixties or seventies in good health. The CDR3 DNA follows: TGCAGTGCTAGAGAGAGTACGGCTGAGCAGTTCTTC. This codes for CSARESTAEQFF.